This T cell receptor beta chain originates from a study of cytomegalovirus exposure and HLA in healthy donors. Use of 60 Vbeta and 13 Jbeta primers characterized the PCR. Sequenced by immunoSEQ multiplex PCR; TCRdb stores in-frame clones only, minus some. The sample lists 150,000 or so clones; over 70% were seen once. The germline V and J ends were trimmed by 2 bases and 11 bases, with 9 bases remaining between them. The germline gives CDR1 ENHRY, CDR2 SYGVKD. CDR3 length: 11 amino acids. This sequence originates from a woman in her twenties or thirties in good health and CMV-seronegative. Sequencing was performed on PBMCs. The chain combines TRBV10-3 with TRBJ1-1; D not certain. CDR3 in amino acids: CAISEGQKAFF. CDR3 coding DNA: TGTGCCATCAGTGAGGGGCAAAAGGCTTTCTTT.